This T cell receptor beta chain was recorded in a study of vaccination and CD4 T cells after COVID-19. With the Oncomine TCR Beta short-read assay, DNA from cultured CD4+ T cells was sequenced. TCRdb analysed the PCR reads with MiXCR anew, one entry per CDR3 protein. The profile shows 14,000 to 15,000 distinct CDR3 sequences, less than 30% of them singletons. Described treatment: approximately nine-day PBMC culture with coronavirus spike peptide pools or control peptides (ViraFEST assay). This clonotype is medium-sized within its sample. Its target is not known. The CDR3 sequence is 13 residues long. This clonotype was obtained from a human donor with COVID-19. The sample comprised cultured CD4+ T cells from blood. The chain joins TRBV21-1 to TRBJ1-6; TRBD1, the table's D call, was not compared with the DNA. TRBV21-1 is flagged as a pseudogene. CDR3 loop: CASSKGGSSPLHF. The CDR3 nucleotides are TGTGCCAGCAGCAAGGGGGGGAGCTCACCCCTCCACTTT.